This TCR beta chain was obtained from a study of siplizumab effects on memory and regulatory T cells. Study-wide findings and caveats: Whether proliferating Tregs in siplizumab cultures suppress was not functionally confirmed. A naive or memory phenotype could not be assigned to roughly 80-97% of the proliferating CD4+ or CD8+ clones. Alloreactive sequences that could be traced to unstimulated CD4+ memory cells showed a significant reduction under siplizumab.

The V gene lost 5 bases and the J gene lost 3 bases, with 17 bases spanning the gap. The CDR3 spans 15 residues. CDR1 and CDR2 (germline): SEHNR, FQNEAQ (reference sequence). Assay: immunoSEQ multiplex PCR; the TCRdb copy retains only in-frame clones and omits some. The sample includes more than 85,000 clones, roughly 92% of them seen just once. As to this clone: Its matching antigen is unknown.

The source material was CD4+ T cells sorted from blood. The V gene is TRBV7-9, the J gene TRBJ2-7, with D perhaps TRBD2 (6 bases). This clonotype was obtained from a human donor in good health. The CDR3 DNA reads TGTGCCAGCAGCCAATATCAGGGAGGAGGCTACGAGCAGTACTTC. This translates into CASSQYQGGGYEQYF.